These 23 T cell receptor beta chains were all obtained from the same sample, sequenced in a study of blood T cell repertoires in COVID-19. Profiling relied on immunoSEQ multiplex PCR, and the TCRdb table lists in-frame clones only, not all of them. This sample has approximately 190,000 clones, with about 86% found just once. Material for sequencing was peripheral blood. These receptors all come from a man under 40 with active or convalescent COVID-19.

V usage is TRBV6-5 and J usage is TRBJ2-7, with a weak D call TRBD2 (6 bases). CDR1 is MNHEY and CDR2 is SVGAGI in the germline V gene. This CDR3 is 14 amino acids long. The V end lost 7 bases, the J end lost 2 bases, and 15 bases lay between the germline ends. CDR3 nucleotide sequence: TGTGCCAGCACTCCCAGCGGGTCCCCCTACGAGCAGTACTTC. It is translated as CASTPSGSPYEQYF.

The rearrangement joins TRBV7-2 to TRBJ1-2; possible D gene TRBD1, 6 bases. The V and J ends lost 3 bases and 4 bases respectively, with 12 bases between them. The length of the CDR3 is 14 residues. In germline, CDR1 is SGHTA, CDR2 FQGNSA. Here the CDR3 DNA reads TGTGCCAGCAGCTTCGGACAGCTATCCTATGGCTACACCTTC. Residues: CASSFGQLSYGYTF.

This clone was seen once. CDR3 nucleotide sequence: TGTGCCAGCGAGGACAGGGCAGATACGCAGTATTTT. This sequence encodes CASEDRADTQYF. This rearrangement joins TRBV28 to TRBJ2-3; TRBD1 aligns across 8 bases. V gave up 8 bases and J gave up 4 bases; unmatched junction bases: 2. The germline V gene has CDR1 MDHEN and CDR2 SYDVKM. The CDR3 covers 12 residues.

The V and J genes are TRBV10-2 and TRBJ2-1; 10 nucleotides agree with TRBD2. The CDR3 has 16 residues. Losses at the gene ends were 6 bases for V and 1 base for J; bases not matched to a gene: 6. CDR1 and CDR2 from the germline V gene are WSHSY and SAAADI. CDR3 amino acids: CASRAGLAASYNEQFF. Here the CDR3 DNA reads TGCGCCAGCAGGGCTGGACTAGCGGCTTCCTACAATGAGCAGTTCTTC.

V gene TRBV2 combines with J gene TRBJ1-5, with TRBD1 identical over 9 bases. The CDR3 length is 14 residues. Trimming removed 4 bases from V and 4 bases from J; junction bases left unmatched: 2. Germline V gene data show CDR1 as SNHLY and CDR2 as FYNNEI. The CDR3, as DNA: TGTGCCAGCAGTGCTGACAGGGGGAATCAGCCCCAGCATTTT. As protein: CASSADRGNQPQHF.

The V gene is TRBV9, the J gene TRBJ2-7; 8 bases are a match to TRBD2. The CDR3 has 13 residues. Losses at the gene ends were 1 base for V and 6 bases for J; bases not matched to a gene: 3. From germline, CDR1 is SGDLS and CDR2 YYNGEE. The CDR3 sequence: CASSVSGGREQYF. The CDR3 DNA reads as TGTGCCAGCAGCGTATCGGGGGGGCGCGAGCAGTACTTC. The full variable domain, rest sourced from reference TRBV9 and TRBJ2-7, is DSGVTQTPKHLITATGQRVTLRCSPRSGDLSVYWYQQSLDQGLQFLIQYYNGEERAKGNILERFSAQQFPDLHSELNLSSLELGDSALYFCASSVSGGREQYFGPGTRLTVT.

The CDR3 DNA reads as TGTGCCACCAGCAGAGATCGGGACAGGGGGCGCCTCGATGGCTACACCTTC. It translates to CATSRDRDRGRLDGYTF. J is TRBJ1-2 and V is TRBV15; 12 bases agree with TRBD1. Trimming cost V 0 bases and J 6 bases; bases outside gene matches: 8. Germline V gives CDR1 LNHNV, CDR2 YYDKDF (reference sequence). The CDR3 runs 17 residues.

The chain is built from TRBV5-1 and TRBJ1-2, with D maybe TRBD1 (5 bases). Germline CDR1 reads SGHRS; CDR2 reads YFSETQ. The V gene lost 4 bases and the J gene lost 7 bases, with 11 bases spanning the gap. The CDR3 has 12 amino acids. The CDR3 DNA reads as TGCGCCAGCAGCCCGGGGGGGGTTGGCTACACCTTC. Its protein product is CASSPGGVGYTF.

This clone was picked up one time. The rearrangement links TRBV11-2 to TRBJ2-2; 8 bases are shared with TRBD2. CDR1 and CDR2 (germline): SGHAT, FQNNGV. V lost 3 bases and J lost 1; bases outside the gene matches: 4. The CDR3 consists of 16 residues. CDR3 protein: CASSLLAGQNTGELFF. Written as DNA, the CDR3 is TGTGCCAGCAGCTTGTTAGCGGGACAGAACACCGGGGAGCTGTTTTTT.

The chain has TRBV30 and TRBJ1-5; 10 positions match TRBD1. CDR1 is GTSNPN and CDR2 is SVGIG in the germline V gene (reference sequence). This CDR3 is built from 15 residues. Losses at the gene ends were 4 bases for V and 2 bases for J; bases not matched to a gene: 5. CDR3 sequence reads: CAWTFGQGGNQPQHF. The CDR3 DNA reads as TGTGCCTGGACTTTTGGACAGGGGGGCAATCAGCCCCAGCATTTT.

V usage is TRBV13 and J usage is TRBJ1-2, with D perhaps TRBD1 (6 bases). Germline V gene data show CDR1 as PRHDT and CDR2 as FYEKMQ (reference sequence). This CDR3 spans 14 amino acids. Trimming took 8 bases from V and 0 from J, leaving 13 bases between them. The CDR3 sequence: CASSLTGTNYGYTF. CDR3 DNA: TGTGCCAGCTCACTGACAGGAACTAACTATGGCTACACCTTC.

This clone was seen more than once but under ten times. The rearrangement links TRBV14 to TRBJ1-1, with a tentative D call TRBD1 (6 bases). The CDR3 covers 13 residues. Germline V gene lookup returns CDR1 SGHDN and CDR2 FVKESK. V lost 6 bases and J lost 1, with 9 bases in between. CDR3 sequence: CASSLRGNTEAFF. CDR3 DNA sequence: TGTGCCAGCAGTCTCAGGGGGAACACTGAAGCTTTCTTT. The full variable domain, completed using reference TRBV14 and TRBJ1-1, is EAGVTQFPSHSVIEKGQTVTLRCDPISGHDNLYWYRRVMGKEIKFLLHFVKESKQDESGMPNNRFLAERTGGTYSTLKVQPAELEDSGVYFCASSLRGNTEAFFGQGTRLTVV.

DNA for the CDR3: TGTGCCAGCAGCTTAGAGGTGACAGCCCCGTGGGAGACCCAGTACTTC. The encoded protein is CASSLEVTAPWETQYF. The V and J genes are TRBV11-2 and TRBJ2-5; a weak D match, TRBD1 (5 bases). The ends were cut back, 0 bases at V and 5 bases at J, with 16 bases in the middle. CDR1 and CDR2 (germline): SGHAT, FQNNGV. CDR3 length equals 16 residues.

The table lists this clone with a count of one. The CDR3 spells CASSLDNSYNSPLHF. CDR3 coding DNA: TGTGCCAGCAGCTTAGACAACTCCTATAATTCACCCCTCCACTTT. The chain couples TRBV9 to TRBJ1-6; no clear D gene. V gave up 4 bases and J gave up 0 bases, with 8 bases separating them. CDR3 length equals 15 residues. Germline V lookup: CDR1 SGDLS, CDR2 YYNGEE. The whole variable domain, remainder taken from reference TRBV9 and TRBJ1-6, is DSGVTQTPKHLITATGQRVTLRCSPRSGDLSVYWYQQSLDQGLQFLIQYYNGEERAKGNILERFSAQQFPDLHSELNLSSLELGDSALYFCASSLDNSYNSPLHFGNGTRLTVT.

The chain employs TRBV15 and TRBJ1-2; TRBD1 might be the D (5 bases). Trimming pared 7 bases from V and 8 bases from J, leaving 11 bases between. Germline V gene sequence: CDR1 LNHNV, CDR2 YYDKDF (reference sequence). The CDR3 covers 11 residues. CDR3 DNA sequence: TGTGCCACCACCGGGGGGGAAGGCTACACCTTC. Its protein product is CATTGGEGYTF.

This clone was observed a handful of times. The chain joins TRBV2 to TRBJ1-1; 7 nucleotides match TRBD1. J gave up 0 bases and V 4 bases, and 11 bases lay outside the gene matches. Germline V gene sequence: CDR1 SNHLY, CDR2 FYNNEI. The CDR3 is 17 amino acids. CDR3 in amino acids: CASSVSGTGAMNTEAFF. As DNA, the CDR3 is TGTGCCAGCAGTGTGTCGGGAACAGGGGCTATGAACACTGAAGCTTTCTTT.

This clone was counted only a few times. The genes are TRBV10-3 and TRBJ2-3; 11 bases match TRBD2. With V trimmed by 4 bases and J by 4 bases, 1 base remained unmatched. This CDR3 comprises 14 residues. Per the germline V gene, CDR1 is ENHRY and CDR2 is SYGVKD. The CDR3 is CAISALAGADTQYF. For the CDR3, the DNA is TGTGCCATCAGTGCACTAGCGGGAGCAGATACGCAGTATTTT.

The chain carries TRBV10-1 and TRBJ2-4, with 7 bases matching TRBD2. Germline V gives CDR1 WNHNN, CDR2 SYGVQD (reference sequence). The CDR3 spans 17 residues. V dropped 0 bases and J dropped 3; count of bases not matched to a gene: 8. In DNA, the CDR3 is TGCGCCAGCAGTGAGTCGACGGCGGGAGTGGGCAAAAACATTCAGTACTTC. Translating gives CASSESTAGVGKNIQYF.

The chain is built from TRBV5-1 and TRBJ2-7; TRBD1 matches 8 bases. V was pared by 2 bases and J by 4 bases, with 5 bases of the junction left unmatched. Germline CDR1 reads SGHRS; CDR2 reads YFSETQ. The CDR3 has 14 amino acids. Written as DNA, the CDR3 is TGCGCCAGCAGCTTCGGACAGGGTACGTACGAGCAGTACTTC. Translating it yields CASSFGQGTYEQYF.

For this clone: Additional DNA sequences in this sample encode the identical CDR3. V gene TRBV7-2 combines with J gene TRBJ2-1, with 11 nucleotides matching TRBD2. Germline trimming cut 4 bases from V and 5 bases from J; bases unmatched to any gene: 4. This CDR3 comprises 15 residues. Germline lookup yields CDR1 SGHTA and CDR2 FQGNSA. CDR3 bases: TGTGCCAGCAGCTCCCTAGCGGGGGGCCACAATGAGCAGTTCTTC. Encoded protein: CASSSLAGGHNEQFF.

This chain uses TRBV28 with TRBJ1-1, with D unclear. There are 10 residues in the CDR3. Germline V gene sequence: CDR1 MDHEN, CDR2 SYDVKM. V lost 7 bases to trimming and J lost 7 bases, with 7 bases between them. The chain's CDR3 is CASTRGEAFF. CDR3 in DNA: TGTGCCAGCACTCGGGGTGAAGCTTTCTTT.

V gene TRBV6-6 combines with J gene TRBJ1-2; 7 nucleotides match TRBD1. The V gene end was trimmed by 5 bases and the J gene end by 5 bases; junction bases not matched to a gene: 2. CDR3 length equals 12 residues. Germline loops: CDR1 MNHNY, CDR2 SVGAGI (reference sequence). The CDR3 DNA is TGTGCCAGCAGTGGGGACAGATATGGCTACACCTTC. Encoded protein: CASSGDRYGYTF.

The chain joins TRBV6-6 to TRBJ2-7; TRBD2 matches 7 bases. The junction had 8 bases not matched to a gene; V was cut back by 6 bases and J by 0 bases. The CDR3 consists of 15 residues. Per germline, CDR1 MNHNY and CDR2 SVGAGI (reference sequence). CDR3 in amino acids: CASSQAGTNSYEQYF. The CDR3 bases are TGTGCCAGCAGCCAAGCCGGGACTAACTCCTACGAGCAGTACTTC.